What follows are 10 T cell receptor beta chains derived from one specimen sequenced in a study of shared clonotypes between healthy human individuals. The assay was immunoSEQ multiplex PCR, and TCRdb's table has in-frame clones only and misses some. Here the sample spans approximately 2.3 million clones, more than 80% being singletons. The sequenced sample was naive CD4+ T cells from PBMCs. Stated subset: CD45RA+ positively selected. The receptor source for this set is a man aged 18 to 29 in good health. Some clones in this sample may be carry-over from other donors' samples.

V usage is TRBV5-4 and J usage is TRBJ1-5, with 11 bases identical to TRBD1. With V trimmed by 9 bases and J by 3 bases, 5 bases remained unmatched. CDR1 is SGHNT and CDR2 is YYREEE in the germline V gene (reference sequence). The CDR3 is 14 amino acids. Here the CDR3 reads CATGGQGDNQPQHF. CDR3 bases: TGTGCCACAGGGGGACAGGGGGACAATCAGCCCCAGCATTTT.

The chain employs TRBV18 and TRBJ1-1; 8 bases line up with TRBD1. CDR1 KGHSH and CDR2 LQKENI come from the germline V gene. The CDR3 has 17 amino acids. V lost 5 bases, J lost 1 base, and 12 bases stayed unmatched. The CDR3 coding sequence is TGTGCCAGCTCAGAGTCAGGGACAGGATGGGGGAACACTGAAGCTTTCTTT. Translation gives CASSESGTGWGNTEAFF.

The chain is built from TRBV5-1 and TRBJ1-5; D is ambiguous. Germline CDR1 SGHRS, CDR2 YFSETQ. Trimming cost V 7 bases and J 0 bases, with 5 bases left between them. This CDR3 contains 12 residues. DNA of the CDR3: TGCGCCAGCGGGGATAGCAATCAGCCCCAGCATTTT. It specifies CASGDSNQPQHF.

This clone was seen just once. V and J are TRBV18 and TRBJ2-3; D is possibly TRBD2 (6 bases). The V gene lost 3 bases and the J gene lost 0 bases, with 10 bases spanning the gap. This CDR3 is 15 amino acids long. Germline lookup yields CDR1 KGHSH and CDR2 LQKENI. The CDR3 region is CASSPSAGSTDTQYF. CDR3 in DNA: TGTGCCAGCTCACCCTCAGCGGGCAGCACAGATACGCAGTATTTT.

This clone was seen more than once but under ten times. This chain connects TRBV10-3 to TRBJ1-5; 10 bases are a match to TRBD1. Germline V gives CDR1 ENHRY, CDR2 SYGVKD. The CDR3 has 16 amino acids. V was pared by 6 bases and J by 1 base, with 6 bases of the junction left unmatched. CDR3 sequence (DNA): TGTGCCATCAGCAGACAGGGGGCACGGAGCAATCAGCCCCAGCATTTT. This codes for CAISRQGARSNQPQHF.

The rearrangement uses TRBV19 and TRBJ1-1; no definite D call. CDR1 is LNHDA and CDR2 is SQIVND in the germline V gene (reference sequence). The CDR3 is made up of 14 amino acids. Trimming pared 5 bases from V and 1 base from J, leaving 11 bases between. Here the CDR3 reads CASSSISPNTEAFF. CDR3 bases: TGTGCCAGTAGTTCCATATCCCCGAACACTGAAGCTTTCTTT.

The CDR3 bases are TGTGCCATCAGTGAGGACAGGTACCAAGAGACCCAGTACTTC. Translating it yields CAISEDRYQETQYF. The rearrangement links TRBV10-3 to TRBJ2-5; D perhaps matches TRBD1 (6 bases). Germline V gives CDR1 ENHRY, CDR2 SYGVKD. V lost 2 bases, J lost 0 bases, and 7 bases lay in between. The CDR3 runs 14 residues.

This clone was found once. This chain uses TRBV28 with TRBJ1-2; a weak D match, TRBD1 (5 bases). Between the trimmed V and J ends, which lost 7 bases and 4 bases, there was a span of 13 bases. The CDR3 totals 13 residues. Germline CDR1 reads MDHEN; CDR2 reads SYDVKM. Written as DNA, the CDR3 is TGTGCCAGCAATCCGAATAGGGGCTATGGCTACACCTTC. This translates into CASNPNRGYGYTF.

The CDR3 bases are TGTGCCAGTAGTATGGGGGCCGGGACAGCGAATACCTACGAGCAGTACTTC. Residues: CASSMGAGTANTYEQYF. The chain couples TRBV19 to TRBJ2-7; 7 bases line up with TRBD1. Germline lookup yields CDR1 LNHDA and CDR2 SQIVND (reference sequence). This CDR3 is 17 amino acids long. With V trimmed by 3 bases and J by 2 bases, 13 bases remained unmatched.

On this clone: Within the sample, other DNA sequences also encode this same CDR3. The chain employs TRBV7-9 and TRBJ2-3; 12 nucleotides agree with TRBD2. Trimming at V came to 4 bases and at J to 0 bases, leaving 2 bases not matched to a gene. Looked up from germline, CDR1 is SEHNR and CDR2 is FQNEAQ (reference sequence). The CDR3 extends over 16 amino acids. Here the CDR3 reads CASSSGTSGSTDTQYF. CDR3 nucleotide sequence: TGTGCCAGCAGCTCAGGGACTAGCGGGAGCACAGATACGCAGTATTTT.